Below, 2 T cell receptor beta chains from the same sample are listed, as sequenced in a study of cytomegalovirus exposure and HLA in healthy donors. The table came from immunoSEQ multiplex PCR; TCRdb's copy has only in-frame clones and leaves some out. This table has 65,000 to 80,000 clones, roughly 94% appearing once. Specimen: PBMCs. These receptors came from a woman aged 18-30 years in good health and CMV-seropositive.

Note on this clone: A junction end diverges from the germline sequence, so it may reflect a read error. Written as DNA, the CDR3 is TGTGCCACCAGCGAGGACAGGGGGCCCTACGGGCAGTACTTC. Its protein is CATSEDRGPYGQYF. The genes are TRBV15 and TRBJ2-7; 11 positions agree with TRBD1. The CDR3 has 14 residues. Germline assignment: CDR1 LNHNV and CDR2 YYDKDF (reference sequence).

The rearrangement links TRBV4-2 to TRBJ2-6; 8 bases line up with TRBD1. The CDR3 is made up of 15 amino acids. The junction had 5 bases not matched to a gene; V was cut back by 8 bases and J by 2 bases. The germline V gene encodes CDR1 LGHNA and CDR2 YNFKEQ. The CDR3, as DNA: TGTGCCAGCGGAAACAGGGGGGCTGGGGCCAACGTCCTGACTTTC. It is translated as CASGNRGAGANVLTF.